The next 8 T cell receptor beta chains were all read from a single sample in a study of blood T cell repertoires in COVID-19. Profiling relied on immunoSEQ multiplex PCR, and the TCRdb table lists in-frame clones only, not all of them. The table shows roughly 270,000 clones, with 75% to 85% occurring only once. The sequenced sample consisted of peripheral blood. The receptor source for this set is a man over 45 with active or convalescent COVID-19.

The chain carries TRBV10-3 and TRBJ1-5; D uncertain. Trimming removed 7 bases at V and 4 bases at J, with 11 bases between. From germline, CDR1 is ENHRY and CDR2 SYGVKD. The CDR3 consists of 13 residues. CDR3 bases: TGTGCCATCACAGGTGAACTGAATCAGCCCCAGCATTTT. Translating gives CAITGELNQPQHF.

J is TRBJ2-7 and V is TRBV7-8; tentative D call: TRBD2 (5 bases). This CDR3 is 19 amino acids long. The V and J ends lost 1 base and 3 bases respectively, with 25 bases between them. Germline-derived CDR1 and CDR2 are SGHVS and FQNEAQ. This CDR3 reads CASSLDGGGKMVSVYEQYF. The CDR3 DNA follows: TGTGCCAGCAGCTTAGACGGAGGTGGGAAAATGGTCTCGGTCTACGAGCAGTACTTC.

The chain joins TRBV5-4 to TRBJ1-1; 9 positions agree with TRBD1. The junction had 5 bases not matched to a gene; V was cut back by 3 bases and J by 5 bases. Looked up from germline, CDR1 is SGHNT and CDR2 is YYREEE (reference sequence). The CDR3 is made up of 14 amino acids. The chain's CDR3 is CASSWDRVRTEAFF. The CDR3 nucleotides read TGTGCCAGCAGCTGGGACAGGGTGAGGACTGAAGCTTTCTTT. The whole variable domain, filled in from reference TRBV5-4 and TRBJ1-1, reads ETGVTQSPTHLIKTRGQQVTLRCSSQSGHNTVSWYQQALGQGPQFIFQYYREEENGRGNFPPRFSGLQFPNYSSELNVNALELDDSALYLCASSWDRVRTEAFFGQGTRLTVV.

The V gene is TRBV4-2, the J gene TRBJ2-1; the match to TRBD2 covers 13 bases. With V trimmed by 1 base and J by 6 bases, 6 bases remained unmatched. This CDR3 is built from 17 residues. Germline CDR1 is LGHNA and CDR2 is YNFKEQ. In DNA form, the CDR3 reads TGTGCCAGCAGCCAAGGGCGGACTAGCGGGAGCGGCAATGAGCAGTTCTTC. This codes for CASSQGRTSGSGNEQFF.

The rearrangement links TRBV7-9 to TRBJ2-3, with 7 bases identical to TRBD2. The CDR3 consists of 14 residues. CDR1 and CDR2 from the germline V gene are SEHNR and FQNEAQ (reference sequence). The junction had 2 bases not matched to a gene; V was cut back by 3 bases and J by 2 bases. CDR3 region: CASSFLADTDTQYF. For the CDR3, the DNA is TGTGCCAGCAGCTTCCTAGCGGACACAGATACGCAGTATTTT.

CDR3 residues: CAISELGGRNQPQHF. CDR3 coding DNA: TGTGCCATCAGTGAGCTAGGAGGGCGGAATCAGCCCCAGCATTTT. The genes are TRBV10-3 and TRBJ1-5; D remains ambiguous. The CDR3 contains 15 residues. The ends were cut back, 2 bases at V and 4 bases at J, with 12 bases in the middle. CDR1 and CDR2 (germline): ENHRY, SYGVKD.

There are a few counts of this clone. The chain couples TRBV14 to TRBJ1-3, with D unresolved. Trimming shortened V by 5 bases and J by 0 bases, and 14 bases separated the two germline ends. Germline CDR1 is SGHDN and CDR2 is FVKESK. This CDR3 has 16 residues. The CDR3 protein is CASSSRTLLSGNTIYF. The CDR3 bases are TGTGCCAGCAGCTCGCGTACCCTACTCTCTGGAAACACCATATATTTT. Full variable domain (rest looked up from reference TRBV14 and TRBJ1-3): EAGVTQFPSHSVIEKGQTVTLRCDPISGHDNLYWYRRVMGKEIKFLLHFVKESKQDESGMPNNRFLAERTGGTYSTLKVQPAELEDSGVYFCASSSRTLLSGNTIYFGEGSWLTVV.

The V gene is TRBV7-6, the J gene TRBJ2-1; 8 nucleotides agree with TRBD1. J was trimmed by 7 bases and V by 5 bases; bases with no gene match: 10. This CDR3 contains 15 residues. Germline V lookup: CDR1 SGHVS, CDR2 FNYEAQ. The CDR3 region has the DNA TGTGCCAGCAGCCCTGGACAGGGCCTATGGAATGAGCAGTTCTTC. It yields the protein CASSPGQGLWNEQFF.